This T cell receptor beta chain came from a study of beta chain features in type 1 diabetes. The study, taken as a whole, reports: Among patients with Type 1 diabetes, TCRB CDR3s were moderately but significantly shorter in every one of the four CD4+ subsets.

Concerning this clone: Antigen unknown.

Expressed TCRB transcripts were sequenced after all isolated RNA was converted to cDNA. An average about 3.6 million reads came from naive, central memory and regulatory T cell samples. Only in-frame clones appear in the TCRdb table, and some are missing; sequencing was by immunoSEQ multiplex PCR. The sample includes hundreds of thousands of clones, around 16% of them seen just once. Germline CDR1 and CDR2: LNHDA and SQIVND (reference sequence). This CDR3 spans 16 amino acids. Trimming took 10 bases from V and 1 from J; bases not matched to a gene: 13. The source of this sequence is a man younger than 35 in good health. Sequencing was carried out using naive CD4+ T cells from blood. The rearrangement joins TRBV19 to TRBJ2-1; 7 bases align to TRBD2. The CDR3 coding sequence is TGTGCCACCCACGGGCGCGGGAGACTTTCCTACAATGAGCAGTTCTTC. Translating gives CATHGRGRLSYNEQFF. Based on the CDR3 plus reference TRBV19 and TRBJ2-1, the full variable domain is DGGITQSPKYLFRKEGQNVTLSCEQNLNHDAMYWYRQDPGQGLRLIYYSQIVNDFQKGDIAEGYSVSREKKESFPLTVTSAQKNPTAFYLCATHGRGRLSYNEQFFGPGTRLTVL.